The T cell receptor beta chain under discussion was sequenced for a study of blood T cell repertoires in COVID-19. Looking at the study overall: The samples span acute and convalescent COVID-19 from the United States, Italy and Spain. Sample material is recorded as cDNA or gDNA derived from T cells, B-cell-depleted T cells, or PBMCs.

Authors' processing steps: It was from reference gene primer amplification that nucleated cell counts were estimated. Only in-frame clones appear in the TCRdb table, and some are missing; sequencing was by immunoSEQ multiplex PCR. That table supplies the V and J calls and clone size; D and trimming were determined from the DNA. In the table there are more than 110,000 clones, 76% of which are singletons. In the case of this clone: This specimen includes other DNA sequences encoding the same CDR3.

V was shortened by 5 bases and J by 3 bases, with 5 bases between the two germline ends. The length of the CDR3 is 11 residues. Germline V lookup: CDR1 SEHNR, CDR2 FQNEAQ (reference sequence). The source of this sequence is an elderly woman with active or convalescent COVID-19. The sample taken for sequencing was peripheral blood. The rearrangement uses TRBV7-9 and TRBJ2-7; D gene uncertain. The CDR3, as DNA: TGTGCCAGCAGCCCAATCTACGAGCAGTACTTC. It yields the protein CASSPIYEQYF.